This TCR beta chain derives from a study of early T cells in non-severe SARS-CoV-2 infection. About the research overall: Sequencing of unsorted whole blood was done on bulk RNA, leaving chains unpaired.

The CDR3 is made up of 15 amino acids. V was cut by 6 bases and J by 6 bases, with 17 bases left in between. Researchers tagged individual cDNA molecules with unique molecular identifiers. TCRdb re-derived calls from the 5' RACE reads in MiXCR, one entry per CDR3 protein. The sample has over 60,000 distinct CDR3 sequences, about 11% seen once. This TCR derives from an adult who was a healthcare worker with PCR-confirmed SARS-CoV-2 infection or an uninfected control (not recorded which). Here the sequenced sample was whole blood, taken at baseline. The J gene is TRBJ2-2, the V gene TRBV12-3 or TRBV12-4, with D possibly called TRBD1 or TRBD2 (6 bases each). The CDR3 nucleotides are TGTGCCAGCAGCCAGGGGATATGGGGGGCCGGGGAGCTGTTTTTT. It is translated as CASSQGIWGAGELFF.